These 16 T cell receptor beta chains were all obtained from the same sample, sequenced in a study of CD8 T cells in ankylosing spondylitis. Each CDR3 protein is one row after TCRdb ran MiXCR on the 5' RACE reads. In the table there are a few hundred thousand distinct CDR3 sequences, around 21% of which are singletons. Sequencing used blood, either unsorted or a sorted T cell fraction (not recorded which). The receptors come from a female donor with ankylosing spondylitis or in good health (not recorded which).

CDR3 bases: TGTGCCAGTACCCGGGACAGGGTGGTCGGTGGCTACACCTTC. This encodes CASTRDRVVGGYTF. This sequence joins TRBV28 and TRBJ1-2; TRBD1 matches at 9 bases. The junction had 12 bases not matched to a gene; V was cut back by 9 bases and J by 7 bases. Germline V gene data show CDR1 as MDHEN and CDR2 as SYDVKM. The CDR3 covers 14 residues.

There are a few counts of this clonotype. This chain links TRBV6-4 with TRBJ2-7, with TRBD1 identical over 12 bases. Germline-derived CDR1 and CDR2 are MRHNA and SNTAGT. Trimming cost V 2 bases and J 2 bases; bases outside gene matches: 1. The CDR3 length is 15 residues. The CDR3 DNA is TGTGCCAGCAGTGACAGGGACAGGGGGCCCTACGAGCAGTACTTC. This sequence encodes CASSDRDRGPYEQYF.

This clonotype came up once. The rearrangement joins TRBV5-1 to TRBJ1-6; D ambiguous. Deletions cut 0 bases from V and 8 bases from J, with 6 bases between. This CDR3 comprises 13 residues. Germline V gene data show CDR1 as SGHRS and CDR2 as YFSETQ. Here the CDR3 reads CASSLGTDSPLHF. The CDR3 bases are TGCGCCAGCAGCTTGGGGACGGATTCACCCCTCCACTTT.

Remarks on this clonotype: An end of the junction differs from the germline gene, which may be a read error. The chain carries TRBV7-7 and TRBJ2-2, with TRBD2 as a possible D gene (5 bases). The CDR3 has 14 residues. Germline CDR1 SSHAT, CDR2 FNYEAQ (reference sequence). CDR3 sequence (DNA): TGTGCTAGCAGCGAAGCTTACGGGGTAGGGGAGCTGTTTTTT. This sequence encodes CASSEAYGVGELFF.

This clonotype occurred many times. The J gene is TRBJ2-1, the V gene TRBV28; D is uncertain. Germline-derived CDR1 and CDR2 are MDHEN and SYDVKM. With 3 bases removed from V and 2 bases from J, the gap between germline ends came to 17 bases. CDR3 length: 17 amino acids. The CDR3: CASSFSHRMGTYNEQFF. The CDR3, as DNA: TGTGCCAGCAGTTTCTCCCACAGAATGGGAACCTACAATGAGCAGTTCTTC.

The J gene is TRBJ2-3, the V gene TRBV4-3, with 7 bases matching TRBD2. Germline V CDR1 and CDR2: LGHNA, YSLEER. The junction had 8 bases not matched to a gene; V was cut back by 0 bases and J by 2 bases. This CDR3 is 17 amino acids long. In DNA form, the CDR3 reads TGCGCCAGCAGCCAAGATTTGGTAGCGGGCTCCACAGATACGCAGTATTTT. It specifies CASSQDLVAGSTDTQYF.

This clonotype has only a few counts. The CDR3 spells CASKPLDDEQFF. Written as DNA, the CDR3 is TGTGCCAGCAAGCCCTTGGACGATGAGCAGTTCTTC. The V gene is TRBV7-8, the J gene TRBJ2-1, with D hard to call. The CDR3 is 12 residues long. The V gene's germline CDR1 is SGHVS and CDR2 FQNEAQ. Trimming cost V 7 bases and J 8 bases, with 12 bases left between them.

This clonotype came up a few times. The chain couples TRBV29-1 to TRBJ1-1, with a weak D call TRBD1 (5 bases). Per germline, CDR1 SQVTM and CDR2 ANQGSEA. The V and J ends lost 5 bases and 1 base respectively, with 17 bases between them. This CDR3 has 15 residues. Here the CDR3 DNA reads TGCAGCGTTCGGGGGAGGTTAGGGACGAACACTGAAGCTTTCTTT. Translating gives CSVRGRLGTNTEAFF.

The chain carries TRBV15 and TRBJ1-1; no firm D call. The CDR3 spans 14 residues. The V end was cut by 6 bases, the J end by 1 base, with 12 bases between. Germline V gives CDR1 LNHNV, CDR2 YYDKDF (reference sequence). The CDR3 nucleotides read TGTGCCACCAGTACGATACAGAGGAACACTGAAGCTTTCTTT. Translating it yields CATSTIQRNTEAFF.

CDR3 nucleotide sequence: TGTGCCAGCAGTTACGAGCTAGCGGGTCCGCTAAACACCGGGGAGCTGTTTTTT. Translated: CASSYELAGPLNTGELFF. The chain joins TRBV6-5 to TRBJ2-2; TRBD2 matches 8 bases. The CDR3 runs to 18 residues. After removal of 2 bases from V and 2 bases from J, the junction contained 10 bases not matched to a gene. Germline CDR1 reads MNHEY; CDR2 reads SVGAGI.

The count of this clonotype is one. V gene TRBV30 combines with J gene TRBJ1-3, with D tentatively TRBD1 (5 bases). V was cut by 5 bases and J by 0 bases, with 14 bases left in between. CDR3 length: 15 amino acids. Germline V lookup: CDR1 GTSNPN, CDR2 SVGIG (reference sequence). The chain's CDR3 is CAWDGGTSSGNTIYF. The CDR3, as DNA: TGTGCCTGGGATGGGGGAACCAGCTCTGGAAACACCATATATTTT.

This chain joins TRBV28 and TRBJ2-3, with D tentatively TRBD2 (5 bases). The V and J ends lost 10 bases and 2 bases respectively, with 13 bases between them. The germline V gene has CDR1 MDHEN and CDR2 SYDVKM. This CDR3 has 13 residues. CDR3 sequence: CATTGGITDTQYF. The CDR3 coding sequence is TGTGCCACCACCGGAGGCATCACAGATACGCAGTATTTT.

V gene TRBV6-6 combines with J gene TRBJ1-5; a possible D gene is TRBD1 (5 bases). Germline CDR1 and CDR2: MNHNY and SVGAGI (reference sequence). This CDR3 is built from 15 residues. V dropped 1 base and J dropped 5 bases, with 12 bases sitting between them. The CDR3 loop reads CASSYWGGGDQPQHF. CDR3 sequence (DNA): TGTGCCAGCAGTTACTGGGGGGGAGGGGATCAGCCCCAGCATTTT.

CDR3 amino acids: CSALQSGANVLTF. CDR3 in DNA: TGCAGTGCCCTTCAGTCAGGGGCCAACGTCCTGACTTTC. V usage is TRBV20-1 and J usage is TRBJ2-6; no firm D call. Trimming removed 6 bases at V and 4 bases at J, with 10 bases between. The CDR3 is made up of 13 amino acids. Germline CDR1 is DFQATT and CDR2 is SNEGSKA (reference sequence).

This clonotype has a handful of counts. The V and J genes are TRBV7-3 and TRBJ1-1; D gene uncertain. CDR3 length equals 14 residues. V was trimmed by 4 bases and J by 4 bases, leaving 13 bases between them. CDR1 and CDR2 (germline): SGHTA, FQGTGA. Here the CDR3 DNA reads TGTGCCAGCAGCTCCCAAGGGCCCGGCACTGAAGCTTTCTTT. Translating gives CASSSQGPGTEAFF.

The chain has TRBV7-2 and TRBJ2-2, with 8 bases matching TRBD1. The V segment lost 5 bases and the J segment 5 bases; nucleotides outside the gene matches: 7. CDR3 size: 15 residues. The germline V gene has CDR1 SGHTA and CDR2 FQGNSA. The CDR3 loop reads CASSPDRVETGELFF. The CDR3, as DNA: TGTGCCAGCAGCCCGGACAGGGTTGAGACCGGGGAGCTGTTTTTT.